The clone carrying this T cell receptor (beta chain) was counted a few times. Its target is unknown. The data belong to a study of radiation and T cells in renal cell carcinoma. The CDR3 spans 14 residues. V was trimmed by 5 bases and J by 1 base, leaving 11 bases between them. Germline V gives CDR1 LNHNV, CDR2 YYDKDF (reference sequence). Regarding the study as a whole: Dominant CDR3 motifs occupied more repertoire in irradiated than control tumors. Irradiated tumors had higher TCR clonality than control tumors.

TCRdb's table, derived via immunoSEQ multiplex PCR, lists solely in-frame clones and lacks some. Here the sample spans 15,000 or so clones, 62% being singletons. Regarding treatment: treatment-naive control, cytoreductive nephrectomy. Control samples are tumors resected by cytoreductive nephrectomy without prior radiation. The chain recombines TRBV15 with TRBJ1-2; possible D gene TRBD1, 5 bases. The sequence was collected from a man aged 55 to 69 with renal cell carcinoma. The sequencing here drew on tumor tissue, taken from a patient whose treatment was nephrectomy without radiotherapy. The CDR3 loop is CATSVGGGNYGYTF. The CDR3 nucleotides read TGTGCCACCAGCGTCGGTGGGGGTAACTATGGCTACACCTTC.